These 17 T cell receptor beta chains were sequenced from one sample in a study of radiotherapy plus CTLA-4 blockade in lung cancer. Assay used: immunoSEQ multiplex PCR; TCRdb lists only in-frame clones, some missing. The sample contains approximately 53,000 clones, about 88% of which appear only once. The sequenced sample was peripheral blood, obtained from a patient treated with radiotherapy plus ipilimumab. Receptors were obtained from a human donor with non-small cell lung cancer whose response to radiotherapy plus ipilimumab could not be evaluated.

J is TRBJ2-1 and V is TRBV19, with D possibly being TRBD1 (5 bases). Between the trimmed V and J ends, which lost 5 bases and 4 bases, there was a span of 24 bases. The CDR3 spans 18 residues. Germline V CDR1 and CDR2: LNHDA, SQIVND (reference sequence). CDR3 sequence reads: CASSQSQGYDRNYNEQFF. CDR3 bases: TGTGCCAGTAGTCAATCCCAGGGTTACGATCGAAATTACAATGAGCAGTTCTTC.

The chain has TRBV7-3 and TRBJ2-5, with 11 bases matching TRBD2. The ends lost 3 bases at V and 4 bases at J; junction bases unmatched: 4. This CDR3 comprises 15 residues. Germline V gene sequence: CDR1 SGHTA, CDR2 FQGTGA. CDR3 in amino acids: CASSFLGLAGETQYF. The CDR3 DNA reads TGTGCCAGCAGCTTTTTAGGACTAGCGGGAGAGACCCAGTACTTC. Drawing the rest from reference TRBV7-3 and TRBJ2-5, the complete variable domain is GAGVSQTPSNKVTEKGKYVELRCDPISGHTALYWYRQSLGQGPEFLIYFQGTGAADDSGLPNDRFFAVRPEGSVSTLKIQRTERGDSAVYLCASSFLGLAGETQYFGPGTRLLVL.

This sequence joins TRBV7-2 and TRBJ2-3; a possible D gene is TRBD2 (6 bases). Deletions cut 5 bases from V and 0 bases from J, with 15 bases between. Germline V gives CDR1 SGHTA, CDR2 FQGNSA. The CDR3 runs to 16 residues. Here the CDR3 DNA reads TGTGCCAGCAGCGTTACCGGGACTGTTAGCACAGATACGCAGTATTTT. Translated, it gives CASSVTGTVSTDTQYF.

In nucleotides, the CDR3 is TGTGCCAGCTCACCGCGGCGGACAGGGGTGAACACTGAAGCTTTCTTT. Its protein product is CASSPRRTGVNTEAFF. The rearrangement links TRBV18 to TRBJ1-1; 9 bases match TRBD1. This CDR3 is built from 16 residues. With 3 bases clipped from V and 0 bases from J, the junction kept 5 bases outside the gene matches. The germline V gene encodes CDR1 KGHSH and CDR2 LQKENI.

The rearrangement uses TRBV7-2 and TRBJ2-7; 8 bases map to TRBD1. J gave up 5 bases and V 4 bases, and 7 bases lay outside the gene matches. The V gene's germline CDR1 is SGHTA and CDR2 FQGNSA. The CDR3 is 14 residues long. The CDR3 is CASSSRQGFNEQYF. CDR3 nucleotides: TGTGCCAGCAGCTCCCGACAGGGGTTTAACGAGCAGTACTTC.

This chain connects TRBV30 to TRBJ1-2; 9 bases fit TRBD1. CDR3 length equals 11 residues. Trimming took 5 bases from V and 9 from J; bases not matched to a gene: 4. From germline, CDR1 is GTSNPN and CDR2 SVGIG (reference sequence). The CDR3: CAWWDRARYTF. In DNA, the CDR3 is TGTGCCTGGTGGGACAGGGCACGCTACACCTTC. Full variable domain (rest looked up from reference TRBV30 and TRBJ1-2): SQTIHQWPATLVQPVGSPLSLECTVEGTSNPNLYWYRQAAGRGLQLLFYSVGIGQISSEVPQNLSASRPQDRQFILSSKKLLLSDSGFYLCAWWDRARYTFGSGTRLTVV.

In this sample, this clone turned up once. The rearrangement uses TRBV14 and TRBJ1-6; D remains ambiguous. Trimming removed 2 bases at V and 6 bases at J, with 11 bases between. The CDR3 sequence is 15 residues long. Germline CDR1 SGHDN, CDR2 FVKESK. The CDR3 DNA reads TGTGCCAGCAGCCAAAATCAGGATTTTAATTCACCCCTCCACTTT. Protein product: CASSQNQDFNSPLHF. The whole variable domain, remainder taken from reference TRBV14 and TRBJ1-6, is EAGVTQFPSHSVIEKGQTVTLRCDPISGHDNLYWYRRVMGKEIKFLLHFVKESKQDESGMPNNRFLAERTGGTYSTLKVQPAELEDSGVYFCASSQNQDFNSPLHFGNGTRLTVT.

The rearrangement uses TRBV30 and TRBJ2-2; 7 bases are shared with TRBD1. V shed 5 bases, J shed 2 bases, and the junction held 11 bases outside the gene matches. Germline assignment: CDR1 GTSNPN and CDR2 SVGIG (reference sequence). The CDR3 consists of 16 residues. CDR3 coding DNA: TGTGCCTGGTCCAGGGGCTTAGGGGGCAACACCGGGGAGCTGTTTTTT. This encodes CAWSRGLGGNTGELFF.

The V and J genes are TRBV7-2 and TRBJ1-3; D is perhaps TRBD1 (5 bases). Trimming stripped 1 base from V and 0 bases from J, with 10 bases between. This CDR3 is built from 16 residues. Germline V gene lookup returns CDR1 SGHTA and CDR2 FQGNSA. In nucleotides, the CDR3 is TGTGCCAGCAGCTTAGAGGCGACAGTCTCTGGAAACACCATATATTTT. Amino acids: CASSLEATVSGNTIYF.

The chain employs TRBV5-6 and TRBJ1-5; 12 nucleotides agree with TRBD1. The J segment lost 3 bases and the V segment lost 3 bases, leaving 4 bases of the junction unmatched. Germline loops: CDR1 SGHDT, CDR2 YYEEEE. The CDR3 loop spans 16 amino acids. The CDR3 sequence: CASSSGQGAPNQPQHF. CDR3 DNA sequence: TGTGCCAGCAGCTCGGGACAGGGGGCCCCCAATCAGCCCCAGCATTTT. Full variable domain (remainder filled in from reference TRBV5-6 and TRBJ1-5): DAGVTQSPTHLIKTRGQQVTLRCSPKSGHDTVSWYQQALGQGPQFIFQYYEEEERQRGNFPDRFSGHQFPNYSSELNVNALLLGDSALYLCASSSGQGAPNQPQHFGDGTRLSIL.

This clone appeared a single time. The CDR3 DNA reads as TGTGCCAGTAGTATAGCAGGGACAGAAGACAATGAGCAGTTCTTC. This codes for CASSIAGTEDNEQFF. The V and J genes are TRBV19 and TRBJ2-1; TRBD1 agrees at 7 bases. V gave up 1 base and J gave up 5 bases; unmatched junction bases: 5. The CDR3 extends over 15 amino acids. Per germline, CDR1 LNHDA and CDR2 SQIVND (reference sequence). Supplemented by reference TRBV19 and TRBJ2-1, the full variable domain reads DGGITQSPKYLFRKEGQNVTLSCEQNLNHDAMYWYRQDPGQGLRLIYYSQIVNDFQKGDIAEGYSVSREKKESFPLTVTSAQKNPTAFYLCASSIAGTEDNEQFFGPGTRLTVL.

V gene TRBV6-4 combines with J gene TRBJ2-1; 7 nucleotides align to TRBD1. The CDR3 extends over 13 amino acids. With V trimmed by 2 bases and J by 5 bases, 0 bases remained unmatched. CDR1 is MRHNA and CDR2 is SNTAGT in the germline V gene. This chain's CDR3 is CASSDGQDNEQFF. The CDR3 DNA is TGTGCCAGCAGTGACGGACAGGACAATGAGCAGTTCTTC.

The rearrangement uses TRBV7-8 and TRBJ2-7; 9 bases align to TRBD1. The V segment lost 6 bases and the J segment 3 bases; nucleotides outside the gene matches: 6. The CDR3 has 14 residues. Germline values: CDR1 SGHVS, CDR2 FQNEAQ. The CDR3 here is CASSGTGPDYEQYF. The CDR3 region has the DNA TGTGCCAGCAGTGGGACAGGGCCTGACTACGAGCAGTACTTC. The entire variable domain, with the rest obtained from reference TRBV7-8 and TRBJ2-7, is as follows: GAGVSQSPRYKVAKRGQDVALRCDPISGHVSLFWYQQALGQGPEFLTYFQNEAQLDKSGLPSDRFFAERPEGSVSTLKIQRTQQEDSAVYLCASSGTGPDYEQYFGPGTRLTVT.

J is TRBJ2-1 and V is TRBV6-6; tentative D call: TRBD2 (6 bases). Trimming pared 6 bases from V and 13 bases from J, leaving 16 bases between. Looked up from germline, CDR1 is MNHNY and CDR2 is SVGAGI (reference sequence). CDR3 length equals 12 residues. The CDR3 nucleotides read TGTGCCAGCAGACCCCCCCAGGGACTCCAGTTCTTC. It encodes CASRPPQGLQFF.

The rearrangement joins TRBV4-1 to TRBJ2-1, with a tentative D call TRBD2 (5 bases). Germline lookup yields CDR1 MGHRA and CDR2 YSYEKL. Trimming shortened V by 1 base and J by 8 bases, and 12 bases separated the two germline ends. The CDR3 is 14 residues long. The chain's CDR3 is CASSQVTLRDEQFF. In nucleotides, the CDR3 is TGCGCCAGCAGCCAAGTAACCTTGCGGGATGAGCAGTTCTTC.

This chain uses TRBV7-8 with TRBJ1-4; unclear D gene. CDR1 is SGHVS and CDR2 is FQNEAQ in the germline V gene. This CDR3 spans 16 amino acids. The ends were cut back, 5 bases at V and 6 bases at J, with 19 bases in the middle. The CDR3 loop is CASSLERTGRHEKLFF. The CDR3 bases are TGTGCCAGCAGCCTTGAGCGGACCGGTAGGCATGAAAAACTGTTTTTT. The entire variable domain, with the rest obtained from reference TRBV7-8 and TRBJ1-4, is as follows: GAGVSQSPRYKVAKRGQDVALRCDPISGHVSLFWYQQALGQGPEFLTYFQNEAQLDKSGLPSDRFFAERPEGSVSTLKIQRTQQEDSAVYLCASSLERTGRHEKLFFGSGTQLSVL.

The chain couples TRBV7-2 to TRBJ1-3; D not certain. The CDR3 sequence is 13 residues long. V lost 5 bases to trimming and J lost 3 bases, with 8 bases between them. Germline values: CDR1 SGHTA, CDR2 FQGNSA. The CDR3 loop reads CASSVSFGNTIYF. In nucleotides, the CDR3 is TGTGCCAGCAGCGTCTCTTTTGGAAACACCATATATTTT.